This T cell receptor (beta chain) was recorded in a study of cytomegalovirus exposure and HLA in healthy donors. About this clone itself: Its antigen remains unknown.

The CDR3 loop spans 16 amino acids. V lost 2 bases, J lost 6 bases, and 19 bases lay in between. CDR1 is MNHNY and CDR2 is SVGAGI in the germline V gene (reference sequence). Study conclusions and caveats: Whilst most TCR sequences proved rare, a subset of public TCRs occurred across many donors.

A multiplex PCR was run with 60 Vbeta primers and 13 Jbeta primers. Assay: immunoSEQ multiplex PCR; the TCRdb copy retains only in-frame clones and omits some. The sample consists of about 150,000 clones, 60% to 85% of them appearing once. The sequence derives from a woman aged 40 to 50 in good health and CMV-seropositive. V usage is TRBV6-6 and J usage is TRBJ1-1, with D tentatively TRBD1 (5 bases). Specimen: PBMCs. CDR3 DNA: TGTGCCAGCAGTTACCCGGGGGGACCTGAGGGACCTGAAGCTTTCTTT. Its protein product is CASSYPGGPEGPEAFF.